The clone carrying this TCR beta chain has a handful of counts. Its specificity is unknown. TCRdb called the 5' RACE reads again in MiXCR, with one record for every CDR3 protein. The sample records 100,000 to 150,000 distinct CDR3 sequences, approximately 15% being singletons. Germline CDR1 and CDR2: DFQATT and SNEGSKA (reference sequence). The CDR3 runs 14 residues. Between the trimmed V and J ends, which lost 6 bases and 8 bases, there was a span of 19 bases. This sample was taken from a study of T-cell memory formation after mild COVID-19. Study-level information: The study found TCR clusters largely donor specific. Overall study findings and caveats: There were some responding clones in pre-infection memory, which suggested that cross-reactive memory had joined.

Sequences were obtained from PBMCs or a T cell subset sorted from them (not recorded which). This sequence originates from a man in his late teens or twenties who had mild COVID-19 (a few samples of this study predate the infection). Cell type and time point are not known. J is TRBJ1-4 and V is TRBV20-1, with D possibly matching TRBD1 (5 bases). CDR3 sequence (DNA): TGCAGTGCCGAAGTCACCCTCGGGGGAGAAAAACTGTTTTTT. Protein: CSAEVTLGGEKLFF.